This T cell receptor beta chain was found in a study of CXCR3-negative and CXCR3-positive naive CD8 T cells. The CDR3 sequence is 17 residues long. CDR1 is LGHNA and CDR2 is YSLEER in the germline V gene. UMI-tagged TRB cDNA libraries were built via 5' RACE. Following a re-call of the 5' RACE reads, TCRdb has one entry per CDR3 protein and lacks DNA. This sample contains 100,000 to 150,000 distinct CDR3 sequences. Study outcomes and limitations: Hydrophobicity was higher for TRB CDR3s found in CXCR3-positive naive cells than in CXCR3-negative naive cells. Diversity in memory CD8+ cells fell much lower than the comparably high levels seen in both naive subsets.

In regard to this clonotype: What it binds is unknown.

Naive CD8+ T cells had a CD45RO-CCR7+CD27+CD95- phenotype. The receptor comes from a human donor in good health. Some clones in this sample may be carry-over from other donors' samples. The rearrangement links TRBV4-3 to TRBJ1-3. The sequenced material came from naive CXCR3- CD8+ T cells from blood. The subset denotes: CD45RO-CCR7+CD27+CD95- naive CD8+ T cells lacking CXCR3 (TNR3-). CDR3 loop: CASSQGSGLLSGNTIYF.